This T cell receptor beta chain was profiled in a study of beta chain features in type 1 diabetes (dated by TCRdb to between 2017 and 2018). Notes on the research overall: Mean age, gender distribution, total cell number and subset yield did not differ between patients and healthy donors. In the study, recently diagnosed type 1 diabetes patients and matched healthy donors were compared on the TCRB repertoires of their sorted circulating CD4+ T cell subsets. Across all samples, 90 million to 130 million sorted cells were examined, and cell number per subset correlated strongly with RNA yield. Regulatory and stem cell-like memory subsets were obtained from only 8 patients and roughly eight healthy donors, while naive and central memory subsets were obtained from all 28 donors.

Overall results and qualifications from the work: PCR might favor shorter templates, but patient and control samples were amplified and corrected together, so any skew would affect both groups equally. A moderate but significant shortening of TCRB CDR3 length was observed in type 1 diabetes patients in all four CD4+ subsets. At VDJ recombination sites, type 1 diabetes patients had fewer insertions and more deleted nucleotides, which implies abnormalities in thymic rearrangement. The naive, central memory and regulatory TCRB repertoires appeared to resemble one another more closely among patients than among healthy donors. Because the HLA sub-analyses included only small numbers of individuals, any influence of HLA type on TCRB rearrangement was left unresolved. Because cDNA was sequenced instead of genomic DNA, activated cells with high expression could be over-represented, although the groups did not differ in activation or CD3 levels.

Each donor gave one peripheral blood draw, averaging roughly 100 mL, which was collected into heparinised tubes. Using a panel that included CD45RO, CCR7, CD25, CD127, CD95 and CD27, naive, central memory, regulatory and stem cell-like memory CD4+ T cells were sorted on a BD FACSAria II. All sorted populations exceeded 98% purity. PBMCs were separated immediately by Lymphoprep density gradient centrifugation and were stained directly, without being cultured. To minimize batch effects, samples were stained and sorted in pairs, one healthy donor with one patient per experiment. The High Capacity cDNA Reverse Transcription Kit was used to reverse transcribe all of the isolated RNA, meaning that expressed TCRB transcripts were what got sequenced. Deep immunoSEQ sequencing was applied to naive, central memory and regulatory T cell samples, giving an average of approximately 4 million total reads per sample. After sorted cells were lysed in RLT buffer, RNA was extracted with DNase-treated RNeasy Micro or Mini kits, with the choice depending on cell number. To prevent cross-contamination, each cell subset was processed individually, whereas patient and healthy donor samples were processed jointly. TCRB sequences were amplified from cDNA with the immunoSEQ multiplex PCR, producing 87-bp fragments spanning the CDR3 region. The amplicons were sequenced using the Illumina HiSeq platform. The authors' analysis ran thus. Synthetic template baselines were used to correct PCR bias computationally, reads within Hamming distance 2 were collapsed, and singletons that could not be merged were discarded. Reads were aligned against IMGT so that V, D and J genes, CDR3 length and insertions or deletions at six rearrangement sites could be assigned. Within each subset, clonotype counts were normalized to sorted cell number, after which true diversity and Gini coefficients were computed with the tcR R package. The overlap coefficient, calculated on TCRB nucleotide sequences, was used to quantify repertoire sharing. Out-of-frame TCRB sequences from naive cells were analyzed to stand in for the pre-selection repertoire. TCRdb took over this immuneACCESS table, retaining in-frame rearrangements with V and J assigned. Such tables are incomplete; in checked studies, under half of the missing clones stem from an unresolved V gene, and the remainder is unexplained. V and J calls and clone size come straight from that table; D and trimming were deduced from the DNA. Here the sample has about 250,000 clones; approximately 11% occur a single time. Roughly 0.017% of the sample belongs to the ten largest clones.

The CDR3 spans 14 residues, from the cysteine through the phenylalanine. Of the read, only the CDR3 DNA is kept; its 42 bases are in frame from base 1. A distance of 14 bases separates the germline ends of V and J, which lose 1 base and 8 bases respectively. The germline V gene (reference sequence) provides CDR1 SEHNR and CDR2 FQNEAQ. Of note for this clone: Its binding antigen is unknown. No clone much larger than this one lies a single base away; base qualities are absent.

This TCR was recovered from a man aged 25 to 40 with type 1 diabetes. The sequence joins TRBV7-9 to TRBJ2-5; a tentative D call is TRBD2 (5 bases match). Material: naive CD4+ T cells from blood. The cell subset or site label of this sample denotes: true naive CD4+ T cells. The nucleotide sequence reads as follows: TGTGCCAGCAGCTTAGTACTGGGTCGGGGTACCCAGTACTTC. Protein translation: CASSLVLGRGTQYF.